This entry lists 26 T cell receptor beta chains sequenced from one sample in a study of shared T cell receptors in the human thymus. This table comes from immunoSEQ multiplex PCR, and its TCRdb copy is limited to in-frame clones, with some not included. The data contain 500,000 to 750,000 clones, roughly 90% of them seen just once; the ten biggest clones take up approximately 0.01%. This sample was shared with a second study, whose subject was human thymus T cells.

Specimen: thymocytes. These receptors were taken from a boy under two years old with a congenital heart defect.

J is TRBJ1-2 and V is TRBV10-1; D is undetermined. Trimming pared 9 bases from V and 0 bases from J, leaving 11 bases between. The germline V gene has CDR1 WNHNN and CDR2 SYGVQD (reference sequence). The CDR3 spans 13 residues. This CDR3 reads CARIQHPNYGYTF. The CDR3 coding sequence is TGCGCCAGGATACAGCATCCTAACTATGGCTACACCTTC.

The rearrangement joins TRBV6-4 to TRBJ2-3, with 7 bases identical to TRBD1. This CDR3 comprises 14 residues. Germline CDR1 is MRHNA and CDR2 is SNTAGT. V was pared by 5 bases and J by 4 bases, with 6 bases of the junction left unmatched. CDR3 sequence reads: CASSRTGPPDTQYF. DNA of the CDR3: TGTGCCAGCAGTAGGACAGGACCCCCAGATACGCAGTATTTT.

The chain uses TRBV20-1 and TRBJ2-5; D is uncertain. The V gene's germline CDR1 is DFQATT and CDR2 SNEGSKA (reference sequence). Trimming stripped 0 bases from V and 9 bases from J, with 5 bases between. The CDR3 loop spans 10 amino acids. The CDR3 is CSAREGPQYF. The CDR3 DNA sequence: TGCAGTGCTAGAGAGGGCCCCCAGTACTTC.

The V gene is TRBV11-2, the J gene TRBJ2-7, with D maybe TRBD2 (6 bases). Germline V gives CDR1 SGHAT, CDR2 FQNNGV. V lost 2 bases, J lost 5 bases, and 7 bases lay in between. The CDR3 sequence is 12 residues long. The CDR3 DNA reads TGTGCCAGCAGCTTAAGGGAGGACGAGCAGTACTTC. Protein sequence: CASSLREDEQYF.

The J gene is TRBJ2-7, the V gene TRBV4-1; D is possibly TRBD1 (6 bases). V lost 1 base to trimming and J lost 1 base, with 17 bases between them. The CDR3 runs 17 residues. Germline V gene lookup returns CDR1 MGHRA and CDR2 YSYEKL. In DNA form, the CDR3 reads TGCGCCAGCAGCCAAGTGCCTACTCAGGGGAGATCCTACGAGCAGTACTTC. Encoded protein: CASSQVPTQGRSYEQYF.

This chain links TRBV27 with TRBJ2-7, with 11 bases lining up with TRBD1. Germline V lookup: CDR1 MNHEY, CDR2 SMNVEV (reference sequence). The V segment lost 5 bases and the J segment 6 bases; nucleotides outside the gene matches: 6. This CDR3 region has 14 residues. The CDR3 loop reads CASSDRDRGAEQYF. In DNA, the CDR3 is TGTGCCAGCAGTGACCGGGACAGGGGGGCCGAGCAGTACTTC.

This clone was picked up one time. This CDR3 is CASSSWTSDEQFF. The CDR3 DNA is TGTGCCAGCAGCTCGTGGACTAGCGATGAGCAGTTCTTC. The rearrangement links TRBV7-9 to TRBJ2-1, with 9 bases identical to TRBD2. CDR3 length equals 13 residues. V gave up 4 bases and J gave up 8 bases; unmatched junction bases: 3. Per germline, CDR1 SEHNR and CDR2 FQNEAQ (reference sequence). The full variable domain, completed using reference TRBV7-9 and TRBJ2-1, is DTGVSQNPRHKITKRGQNVTFRCDPISEHNRLYWYRQTLGQGPEFLTYFQNEAQLEKSRLLSDRFSAERPKGSFSTLEIQRTEQGDSAMYLCASSSWTSDEQFFGPGTRLTVL.

The CDR3 nucleotides are TGTGCCAGCAGCTTAGTTGCGGGAGAGAAATACGAGCAGTACTTC. Amino acids: CASSLVAGEKYEQYF. This sequence joins TRBV11-3 and TRBJ2-7, with 7 bases fitting TRBD2. Losses at the gene ends were 1 base for V and 4 bases for J; bases not matched to a gene: 7. The CDR3 contains 15 residues. Germline V lookup: CDR1 SGHNT, CDR2 YENEEA. Supplemented by reference TRBV11-3 and TRBJ2-7, the full variable domain reads EAGVVQSPRYKIIEKKQPVAFWCNPISGHNTLYWYLQNLGQGPELLIRYENEEAVDDSQLPKDRFSAERLKGVDSTLKIQPAELGDSAVYLCASSLVAGEKYEQYFGPGTRLTVT.

The chain employs TRBV4-3 and TRBJ2-7; 7 positions agree with TRBD2. The CDR3 length is 16 residues. J gave up 3 bases and V 0 bases, and 8 bases lay outside the gene matches. CDR1 is LGHNA, CDR2 YSLEER, per germline. CDR3 protein: CASSQDPAGVGYEQYF. The CDR3, as DNA: TGCGCCAGCAGCCAAGATCCCGCGGGAGTGGGCTACGAGCAGTACTTC.

This chain connects TRBV20-1 to TRBJ2-7; possible D gene TRBD1, 5 bases. The length of the CDR3 is 11 residues. V dropped 7 bases and J dropped 3 bases, with 10 bases sitting between them. The germline gives CDR1 DFQATT, CDR2 SNEGSKA (reference sequence). In DNA form, the CDR3 reads TGCAGTGGGGGTAGGGGCTACGAGCAGTACTTC. It specifies CSGGRGYEQYF.

This clone appeared a single time. The genes are TRBV27 and TRBJ1-5; weak D call: TRBD1 (5 bases). With 4 bases removed from V and 2 bases from J, the gap between germline ends came to 12 bases. The CDR3 contains 15 residues. Germline V lookup: CDR1 MNHEY, CDR2 SMNVEV (reference sequence). This CDR3 is CASSCGAEGNQPQHF. The DNA for the CDR3 is TGTGCCAGCAGTTGTGGGGCCGAGGGCAATCAGCCCCAGCATTTT.

The genes are TRBV7-9 and TRBJ1-1; TRBD1 might be the D (6 bases). Trimming cost V 5 bases and J 1 base, with 23 bases left between them. This CDR3 has 18 residues. The germline V gene encodes CDR1 SEHNR and CDR2 FQNEAQ (reference sequence). CDR3 coding DNA: TGTGCCAGCAGCCCCTCATCTACAGGGCGCAGAAAGAACACTGAAGCTTTCTTT. This translates into CASSPSSTGRRKNTEAFF.

The rearrangement uses TRBV6-5 and TRBJ2-7, with D possibly being TRBD1 (5 bases). CDR1 is MNHEY and CDR2 is SVGAGI in the germline V gene. The V end was cut by 4 bases, the J end by 3 bases, with 13 bases between. This CDR3 region has 14 residues. CDR3 DNA: TGTGCCAGCAGTTCCCCATATAGGGGCTACGAGCAGTACTTC. As protein: CASSSPYRGYEQYF.

The J gene is TRBJ2-2, the V gene TRBV12-5, with D possibly TRBD2 on 5 matching bases. Germline CDR1 is LGHNT and CDR2 is FRNRAP. The CDR3 has 16 residues. Deletions cut 4 bases from V and 4 bases from J, with 16 bases between. The CDR3 spells CASGSQDWASTGELFF. In nucleotides, the CDR3 is TGTGCTAGTGGTTCCCAGGACTGGGCCAGCACCGGGGAGCTGTTTTTT.

The chain uses TRBV25-1 and TRBJ1-2; 8 bases are shared with TRBD1. Per germline, CDR1 MGHDK and CDR2 SYGVNS. The CDR3 has 12 residues. V lost 3 bases, J lost 8 bases, and 2 bases stayed unmatched. CDR3 coding DNA: TGTGCCAGCAGTGAGACAGGGGAGGGCTACACCTTC. It specifies CASSETGEGYTF.

The chain recombines TRBV5-1 with TRBJ2-5; D is perhaps TRBD1 (5 bases). The CDR3 length is 13 residues. Germline CDR1 and CDR2: SGHRS and YFSETQ. The V end was cut by 5 bases, the J end by 1 base, with 9 bases between. The DNA of the CDR3 is TGCGCCAGCAGGACCCAGGGCCAAGAGACCCAGTACTTC. Translating gives CASRTQGQETQYF.

The J gene is TRBJ1-3, the V gene TRBV19; tentative D call: TRBD1 (5 bases). Per germline, CDR1 LNHDA and CDR2 SQIVND (reference sequence). This CDR3 region has 17 residues. V gave up 2 bases and J gave up 0 bases, with 14 bases separating them. CDR3 sequence (DNA): TGTGCCAGTAGTATAATTGCCAGGGAACCCTCTGGAAACACCATATATTTT. This codes for CASSIIAREPSGNTIYF.

This rearrangement joins TRBV28 to TRBJ2-7, with D hard to call. Germline-derived CDR1 and CDR2 are MDHEN and SYDVKM. Trimming left V 5 bases short and J 0 bases short, with 14 bases between. The CDR3 covers 15 residues. In DNA, the CDR3 is TGTGCCAGCAGTCCGGAGCTACAACCCTCCTACGAGCAGTACTTC. It translates to CASSPELQPSYEQYF.

J is TRBJ2-2 and V is TRBV4-3; 7 nucleotides agree with TRBD2. Germline CDR1 and CDR2: LGHNA and YSLEER. The CDR3 covers 16 residues. The V and J ends lost 6 bases and 6 bases, in that order; junction bases with no gene match: 13. For the CDR3, the DNA is TGCGCCAGCAGTACTGCGGGAGTGGTTGGTCCCGGGGAGCTGTTTTTT. It specifies CASSTAGVVGPGELFF.

The table lists this clone with a count of one. J is TRBJ2-1 and V is TRBV7-9, with 9 bases aligning to TRBD2. CDR3 size: 15 residues. V lost 3 bases, J lost 8 bases, and 8 bases stayed unmatched. Germline-derived CDR1 and CDR2 are SEHNR and FQNEAQ (reference sequence). CDR3 region: CASSFASGIGHEQFF. Here the CDR3 DNA reads TGTGCCAGCAGCTTCGCTAGCGGGATCGGTCATGAGCAGTTCTTC.

The V gene is TRBV27, the J gene TRBJ2-7, with TRBD2 matching 7 bases. The CDR3 sequence is 15 residues long. V was pared by 0 bases and J by 4 bases, with 6 bases of the junction left unmatched. Germline V gene lookup returns CDR1 MNHEY and CDR2 SMNVEV (reference sequence). The CDR3, as DNA: TGTGCCAGCAGTTTATCGGGAGGGGTGGGTTACGAGCAGTACTTC. It is translated as CASSLSGGVGYEQYF.

The gene calls are TRBV27 and TRBJ1-5, with no clear D. The CDR3 covers 16 residues. The germline CDR1 and CDR2 sequences are MNHEY and SMNVEV (reference sequence). V shed 4 bases and J shed 2 bases, with 15 bases lying between them. CDR3 bases: TGTGCCAGCAGTTCGTCCCTCCGAGGCGGCAATCAGCCCCAGCATTTT. Translation gives CASSSSLRGGNQPQHF.

This chain joins TRBV28 and TRBJ2-7; 13 bases are a match to TRBD2. J gave up 7 bases and V 5 bases, and 20 bases lay outside the gene matches. Germline V gene lookup returns CDR1 MDHEN and CDR2 SYDVKM. The CDR3 is 19 amino acids. CDR3 sequence reads: CASSPTRTSGRSGIGEQYF. The DNA of the CDR3 is TGTGCCAGCAGTCCTACTCGGACTAGCGGGAGATCGGGGATAGGGGAGCAGTACTTC.

With regard to this clone: One end of the junction does not line up with germline, which may come from a read error. The chain is built from TRBV4-3 and TRBJ1-2; 7 nucleotides match TRBD1. Germline values: CDR1 LGHNA, CDR2 YSLEER. The CDR3 covers 15 residues. The CDR3 reads CASSQDPLGQGGYPF. CDR3 nucleotides: TGCGCCAGCAGCCAAGATCCATTGGGGCAGGGGGGCTACCCCTTC.

This clone was recorded once. The gene calls are TRBV6-6 and TRBJ2-6, with D perhaps TRBD2 (6 bases). Germline V CDR1 and CDR2: MNHNY, SVGAGI (reference sequence). Trimming took 8 bases from V and 3 from J, leaving 11 bases between them. This CDR3 has 14 residues. The DNA for the CDR3 is TGTGCCAGCGGAGGGTCGGGTGGGGCCAACGTCCTGACTTTC. Translating it yields CASGGSGGANVLTF.

Only a few counts were recorded for this clone. The rearrangement joins TRBV6-5 to TRBJ2-5, with 9 nucleotides matching TRBD1. From germline, CDR1 is MNHEY and CDR2 SVGAGI. The CDR3 contains 15 residues. The ends lost 4 bases at V and 7 bases at J; junction bases unmatched: 10. CDR3 region: CASSSLGTGKMTQYF. CDR3 in DNA: TGTGCCAGCAGTTCGCTCGGGACAGGGAAAATGACCCAGTACTTC.